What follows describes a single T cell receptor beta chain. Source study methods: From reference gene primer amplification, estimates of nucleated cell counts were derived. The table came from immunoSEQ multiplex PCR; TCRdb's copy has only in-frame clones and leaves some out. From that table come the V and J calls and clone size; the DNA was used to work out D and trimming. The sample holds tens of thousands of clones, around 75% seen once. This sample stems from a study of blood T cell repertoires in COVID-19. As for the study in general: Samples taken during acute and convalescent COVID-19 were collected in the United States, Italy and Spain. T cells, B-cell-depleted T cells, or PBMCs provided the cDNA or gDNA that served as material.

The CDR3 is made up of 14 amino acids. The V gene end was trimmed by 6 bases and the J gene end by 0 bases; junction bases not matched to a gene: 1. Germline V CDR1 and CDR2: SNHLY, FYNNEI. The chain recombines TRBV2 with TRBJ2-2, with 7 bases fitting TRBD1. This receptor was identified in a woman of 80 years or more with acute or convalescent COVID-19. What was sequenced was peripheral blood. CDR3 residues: CASSGQANTGELFF. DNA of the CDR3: TGTGCCAGCAGCGGACAGGCGAACACCGGGGAGCTGTTTTTT. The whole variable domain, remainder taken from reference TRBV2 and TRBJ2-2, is EPEVTQTPSHQVTQMGQEVILRCVPISNHLYFYWYRQILGQKVEFLVSFYNNEISEKSEIFDDQFSVERPDGSNFTLKIRSTKLEDSAMYFCASSGQANTGELFFGEGSRLTVL.